Listed below are T cell receptor beta chains from one sample, sequenced in a study of blood T cell repertoires in COVID-19. Clones were read by immunoSEQ multiplex PCR, and TCRdb kept only the in-frame ones, dropping some. The data contain tens of thousands of clones, 90% of them singletons. Sequencing was done on a sample of peripheral blood. Receptors originate from an elderly woman with active or convalescent COVID-19. CDR3s include the opening cysteine and the closing phenylalanine or tryptophan. The D gene is left open where the match is weak. Some rows have no size entry. The others give once, few or many, or a class for an expanded clone.

size	V	D	J	length	DNA	CDR3
once	TRBV2	TRBD2	TRBJ2-5	15	TGTGCCAGCAATTGGCTAGCGGGGGGACAAGAGACCCAGTACTTC	CASNWLAGGQETQYF
few	TRBV2	.	TRBJ1-1	13	TGTGCCAGCAGCCGGGAGCAGAACACTGAAGCTTTCTTT	CASSREQNTEAFF
.	TRBV11-1	.	TRBJ2-7	15	TGTGCCAGCAGCTTAGACCCTGACAGGCTCTGGGAGCAGTACTTC	CASSLDPDRLWEQYF
.	TRBV5-1	TRBD1	TRBJ2-7	14	TGCGCCAGCAGCCTCTGGACAGGGAATACCGAGCAGTACTTC	CASSLWTGNTEQYF
few	TRBV2	TRBD2	TRBJ2-5	14	TGTGCCAGCAGCCGACTCCTAGCGGAAGAGACCCAGTACTTC	CASSRLLAEETQYF
.	TRBV5-1	TRBD1	TRBJ2-7	14	TGCGCCAGCAGCTTAGACAGGGGGCGTTACGAGCAGTACTTC	CASSLDRGRYEQYF
once	TRBV5-6	TRBD1	TRBJ2-4	14	TGTGCCAGCAGCCGGGACAGGGAAGCGGACATTCAGTACTTC	CASSRDREADIQYF
.	TRBV6-5	TRBD2	TRBJ2-7	15	TGTGCCACCTATGTCAGACTAGCGGGCACTGACGAGCAGTACTTC	CATYVRLAGTDEQYF
.	TRBV20-1	.	TRBJ1-5	13	TGCAGTGCTAGTCCGGGGGGCAATCAGCCCCAGCATTTT	CSASPGGNQPQHF
.	TRBV19	.	TRBJ1-2	14	TGTGCCAGTAGTCCCCTAACAGATAACTATGGCTACACCTTC	CASSPLTDNYGYTF